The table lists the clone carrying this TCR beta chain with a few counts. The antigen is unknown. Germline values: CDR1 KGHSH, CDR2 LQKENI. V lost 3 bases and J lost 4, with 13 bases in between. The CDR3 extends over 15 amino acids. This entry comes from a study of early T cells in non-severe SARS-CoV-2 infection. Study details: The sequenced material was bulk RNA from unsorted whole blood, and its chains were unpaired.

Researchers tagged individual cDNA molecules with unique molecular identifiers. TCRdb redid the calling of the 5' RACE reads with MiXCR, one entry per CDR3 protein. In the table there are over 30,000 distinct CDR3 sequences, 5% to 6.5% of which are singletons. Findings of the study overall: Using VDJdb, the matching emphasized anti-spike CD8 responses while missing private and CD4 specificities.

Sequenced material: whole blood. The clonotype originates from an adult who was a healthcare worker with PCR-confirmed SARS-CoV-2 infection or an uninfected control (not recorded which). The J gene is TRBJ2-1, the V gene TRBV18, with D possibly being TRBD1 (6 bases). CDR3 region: CASSPGTHLYNEQFF. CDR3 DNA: TGTGCCAGCTCACCCGGGACACATCTTTACAATGAGCAGTTCTTC.